This T cell receptor beta chain is drawn from a study of cytomegalovirus exposure and HLA in healthy donors. Study-wide results and caveats: The authors listed 150 to 200 TCR beta chains as cytomegalovirus-associated.

To note about this clone: Its antigen is currently unknown.

PCR employed 60 Vbeta and 13 Jbeta primers. This table comes from immunoSEQ multiplex PCR, and its TCRdb copy is limited to in-frame clones, with some not included. The top ten clones hold roughly 1.9% of a sample with some 150,000 clones, 79% of them seen once. The receptor was isolated from a man in his forties in good health and CMV-seronegative. The sequencing input was PBMCs.

The CDR3 loop reads CASSLSGGGLAGDEQFF. DNA for the CDR3: TGTGCCAGCAGCTTAAGTGGTGGGGGACTAGCGGGGGATGAGCAGTTCTTC. The rearrangement uses TRBV11-3 and TRBJ2-1, with 14 bases aligning to TRBD2. This CDR3 comprises 17 residues. The V gene end was trimmed by 2 bases and the J gene end by 8 bases; junction bases not matched to a gene: 8. The germline CDR1 and CDR2 sequences are SGHNT and YENEEA.